Shown below are 16 T cell receptor beta chains from a single sample sequenced in a study of blood T cell repertoires in COVID-19. Clones were read by immunoSEQ multiplex PCR, and TCRdb kept only the in-frame ones, dropping some. The sample lists roughly 300,000 clones; around 82% were seen once. The specimen sequenced was peripheral blood. The receptors were gathered from a woman between 50 and 59 years old with acute or convalescent COVID-19.

This chain joins TRBV5-1 and TRBJ2-3; possible D gene TRBD2, 6 bases. Trimming left V 3 bases short and J 0 bases short, with 11 bases between. Germline assignment: CDR1 SGHRS and CDR2 YFSETQ. The CDR3 runs to 15 residues. The CDR3 bases are TGCGCCAGCAGCTCCGGCGGGGCGAGCACAGATACGCAGTATTTT. This codes for CASSSGGASTDTQYF.

The rearrangement uses TRBV7-9 and TRBJ2-1, with TRBD2 identical over 9 bases. Trimming removed 3 bases from V and 8 bases from J; junction bases left unmatched: 5. Germline V gene lookup returns CDR1 SEHNR and CDR2 FQNEAQ (reference sequence). CDR3 size: 14 residues. CDR3 sequence reads: CASSFRREGDEQFF. DNA of the CDR3: TGTGCCAGCAGCTTTAGGCGGGAGGGCGATGAGCAGTTCTTC.

This clone was counted a few times. The chain employs TRBV28 and TRBJ2-2, with D unresolved. The ends were cut back, 4 bases at V and 5 bases at J, with 5 bases in the middle. The germline V gene has CDR1 MDHEN and CDR2 SYDVKM. This CDR3 is built from 12 residues. The CDR3 DNA sequence: TGTGCCAGCAGTTCCCGGACCGGGGAGCTGTTTTTT. This translates into CASSSRTGELFF. Looking up the rest from reference TRBV28 and TRBJ2-2 gives the full variable domain: DVKVTQSSRYLVKRTGEKVFLECVQDMDHENMFWYRQDPGLGLRLIYFSYDVKMKEKGDIPEGYSVSREKKERFSLILESASTNQTSMYLCASSSRTGELFFGEGSRLTVL.

J is TRBJ2-4 and V is TRBV5-6, with 7 positions matching TRBD1. CDR1 and CDR2 from the germline V gene are SGHDT and YYEEEE. The CDR3 sequence is 17 residues long. Trimming took 1 base from V and 6 from J; bases not matched to a gene: 13. CDR3 sequence: CASSLRLGQGDRNIQYF. The CDR3 DNA sequence: TGTGCCAGCAGCTTGAGGCTGGGTCAGGGGGATCGAAACATTCAGTACTTC.

The chain is built from TRBV27 and TRBJ1-1, with D maybe TRBD1 (6 bases). Trimming cost V 5 bases and J 2 bases, with 24 bases left between them. Germline CDR1 and CDR2: MNHEY and SMNVEV (reference sequence). The CDR3 is made up of 18 amino acids. CDR3 amino acids: CASSNLGGGGQGNTEAFF. CDR3 sequence (DNA): TGTGCCAGCAGTAACCTGGGGGGAGGGGGACAAGGTAACACTGAAGCTTTCTTT.

The J gene is TRBJ1-5, the V gene TRBV27, with D perhaps TRBD1 (5 bases). Trimming pared 2 bases from V and 7 bases from J, leaving 12 bases between. This CDR3 is 14 amino acids long. The germline V gene has CDR1 MNHEY and CDR2 SMNVEV (reference sequence). The CDR3 bases are TGTGCCAGCAGTTTAGTAGGGGTAGGCCAGCCCCAGCATTTT. Translation gives CASSLVGVGQPQHF.

The chain uses TRBV15 and TRBJ2-5; D uncertain. The CDR3 is 13 amino acids. Trimming took 1 base from V and 3 from J, leaving 6 bases between them. Germline CDR1 reads LNHNV; CDR2 reads YYDKDF (reference sequence). The CDR3 coding sequence is TGTGCCACCAGCAGAGCTACGGAAGAGACCCAGTACTTC. Amino acid sequence: CATSRATEETQYF.

This rearrangement joins TRBV2 to TRBJ2-1, with unresolved D. CDR1 is SNHLY, CDR2 FYNNEI, per germline. The CDR3 is made up of 12 amino acids. Trimming took 2 bases from V and 8 from J, leaving 7 bases between them. CDR3 sequence: CASSEQRDEQFF. CDR3 bases: TGTGCCAGCAGTGAACAGCGAGATGAGCAGTTCTTC.

The rearrangement joins TRBV27 to TRBJ1-2; tentatively, D is TRBD1 (6 bases). V lost 5 bases, J lost 8 bases, and 15 bases lay in between. From germline, CDR1 is MNHEY and CDR2 SMNVEV (reference sequence). CDR3 length: 13 amino acids. CDR3 sequence reads: CASSGILQGGYTF. The CDR3 DNA reads as TGTGCCAGCAGTGGTATACTACAGGGCGGCTACACCTTC.

The chain carries TRBV6-5 and TRBJ1-5; no reliable D call. Germline values: CDR1 MNHEY, CDR2 SVGAGI. V lost 0 bases to trimming and J lost 5 bases, with 5 bases between them. The CDR3 sequence is 13 residues long. CDR3 region: CASSYSADQPQHF. The CDR3 DNA reads TGTGCCAGCAGTTACTCGGCGGATCAGCCCCAGCATTTT.

V usage is TRBV7-2 and J usage is TRBJ1-6; D remains unclear. Germline-derived CDR1 and CDR2 are SGHTA and FQGNSA. Between the trimmed V and J ends, which lost 5 bases and 7 bases, there was a span of 12 bases. The CDR3 loop spans 14 amino acids. The CDR3 DNA reads as TGTGCCAGCAGCCTATCGAAGCTCAATTCACCCCTCCACTTT. It is translated as CASSLSKLNSPLHF.

The genes are TRBV29-1 and TRBJ1-4; D unresolved. Germline V gene lookup returns CDR1 SQVTM and CDR2 ANQGSEA. Trimming pared 0 bases from V and 8 bases from J, leaving 16 bases between. This CDR3 contains 15 residues. The CDR3 nucleotides are TGCAGCGTTGAAGATTGGTGGGGAGAGCAAGAAAAACTGTTTTTT. Encoded protein: CSVEDWWGEQEKLFF.

This clone was detected many times. The chain carries TRBV6-1 and TRBJ1-5; D is possibly TRBD1 (5 bases). CDR1 is MNHNS, CDR2 SASEGT, per germline. V was shortened by 1 base and J by 7 bases, with 5 bases between the two germline ends. This CDR3 comprises 12 residues. The CDR3 reads CASSEGTQPQHF. The DNA of the CDR3 is TGTGCCAGCAGTGAAGGGACACAGCCCCAGCATTTT.

The rearrangement uses TRBV2 and TRBJ2-5, with D possibly matching TRBD2 (6 bases). The CDR3 has 13 amino acids. CDR1 and CDR2 (germline): SNHLY, FYNNEI. V shed 7 bases and J shed 3 bases, with 12 bases lying between them. CDR3 sequence reads: CASNNPGEETQYF. CDR3 sequence (DNA): TGTGCCAGCAATAACCCGGGAGAAGAGACCCAGTACTTC.

The V gene is TRBV5-1, the J gene TRBJ2-6, with D perhaps TRBD2 (5 bases). Germline values: CDR1 SGHRS, CDR2 YFSETQ. V lost 7 bases, J lost 0 bases, and 14 bases lay in between. The length of the CDR3 is 16 residues. The CDR3: CASDLGGLSGANVLTF. CDR3 DNA sequence: TGCGCCAGCGACCTGGGCGGGCTCTCTGGGGCCAACGTCCTGACTTTC.

This clone came up a few times. V gene TRBV30 combines with J gene TRBJ2-7, with TRBD1 matching 7 bases. Germline loops: CDR1 GTSNPN, CDR2 SVGIG (reference sequence). The CDR3 has 13 amino acids. The V segment lost 2 bases and the J segment 7 bases; nucleotides outside the gene matches: 8. The CDR3 DNA is TGTGCCTGGAGTATGAAGGGGGCTAGGGAGCAGTACGTC. Encoded protein: CAWSMKGAREQYV.